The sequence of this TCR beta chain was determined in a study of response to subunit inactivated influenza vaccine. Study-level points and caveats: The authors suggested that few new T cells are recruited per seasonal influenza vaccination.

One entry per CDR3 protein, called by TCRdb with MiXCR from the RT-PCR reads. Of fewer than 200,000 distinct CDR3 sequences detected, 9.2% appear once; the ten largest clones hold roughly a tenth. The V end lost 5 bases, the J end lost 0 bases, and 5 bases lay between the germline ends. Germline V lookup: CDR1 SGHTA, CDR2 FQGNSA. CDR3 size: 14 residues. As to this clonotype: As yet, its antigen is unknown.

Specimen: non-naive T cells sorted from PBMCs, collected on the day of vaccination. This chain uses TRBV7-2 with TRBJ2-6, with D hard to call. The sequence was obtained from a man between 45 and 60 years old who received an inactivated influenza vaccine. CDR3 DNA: TGTGCCAGCAGCCTTACCTCTGGGGCCAACGTCCTGACTTTC. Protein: CASSLTSGANVLTF.